This section outlines one T cell receptor beta chain sequence together with its context. Its antigen remains unidentified. cDNA came from roughly 0.5 to 1 ug RNA primed by random hexamers. TCRdb re-analysed the immunoSEQ multiplex PCR reads in MiXCR, keeping a single row per CDR3 protein. The sample lists about 190,000 distinct CDR3 sequences, approximately 95% occurring once. While CD8+ and CD4+ T cells were isolated negatively, TEMRA cells were enriched by FACS. This sample stems from a study of CD8 T cells in Susac syndrome. About the study: The Susac syndrome patients that were sequenced included more than 5 with active disease and fewer than 10 in remission. Whole-study results and caveats: Peak Susac CD8+ clonal expansion was seen in TEMRA cells and active patients.

The TCR sequence derives from a human donor with Susac syndrome. The sample was CD8+ T cells from PBMCs.

The CDR3 coding sequence is TGTGCCAGCAGTCGAGACAGGTCTGGGGCCAACGTCCTGACTTTC. This translates into CASSRDRSGANVLTF. This sequence joins TRBV27 and TRBJ2-6; D possibly corresponds to TRBD1 (6 bases). In germline, CDR1 is MNHEY, CDR2 SMNVEV (reference sequence). The CDR3 contains 15 residues. V lost 5 bases and J lost 1, with 9 bases in between.